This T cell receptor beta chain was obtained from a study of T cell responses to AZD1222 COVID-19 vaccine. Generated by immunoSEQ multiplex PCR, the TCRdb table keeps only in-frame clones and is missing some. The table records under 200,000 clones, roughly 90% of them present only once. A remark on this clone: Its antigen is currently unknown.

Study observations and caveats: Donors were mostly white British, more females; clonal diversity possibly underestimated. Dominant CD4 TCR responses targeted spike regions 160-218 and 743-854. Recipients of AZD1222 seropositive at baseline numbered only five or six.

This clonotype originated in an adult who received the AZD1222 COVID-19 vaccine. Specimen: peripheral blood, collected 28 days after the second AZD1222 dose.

The CDR3 nucleotides read TGTGCCATCAGTGAGTCCAGTAATGAAAAACTGTTTTTT. Protein sequence: CAISESSNEKLFF. This rearrangement joins TRBV10-3 to TRBJ1-4; D not certain. Germline V CDR1 and CDR2: ENHRY, SYGVKD. V shed 0 bases and J shed 4 bases, with 3 bases lying between them. The CDR3 is made up of 13 amino acids.